The present TCR beta chain was sequenced within a study of blood T cell repertoires in COVID-19. Study in general: PBMCs, B-cell-depleted T cells, or T cells provided the cDNA or gDNA that made up the material.

As originally analysed: Estimation of nucleated cell counts was performed using reference gene primer amplification. Clones were read by immunoSEQ multiplex PCR, and TCRdb kept only the in-frame ones, dropping some. V, J and clone size reflect that table, while D and trimming were determined from the DNA. The table records hundreds of thousands of clones, 70% to 90% of them present only once. The receptor comes from a woman aged 18-29 years who had recovered from COVID-19. The source material was peripheral blood.

CDR3 protein: CASSSFPRQDSYNEQFF. CDR3 bases: TGTGCCAGCAGTTCCTTTCCCCGACAGGATTCCTACAATGAGCAGTTCTTC. This rearrangement joins TRBV27 to TRBJ2-1; D possibly corresponds to TRBD1 (6 bases). Deletions cut 4 bases from V and 1 base from J, with 17 bases between. Per the germline V gene, CDR1 is MNHEY and CDR2 is SMNVEV (reference sequence). CDR3 length: 17 residues.